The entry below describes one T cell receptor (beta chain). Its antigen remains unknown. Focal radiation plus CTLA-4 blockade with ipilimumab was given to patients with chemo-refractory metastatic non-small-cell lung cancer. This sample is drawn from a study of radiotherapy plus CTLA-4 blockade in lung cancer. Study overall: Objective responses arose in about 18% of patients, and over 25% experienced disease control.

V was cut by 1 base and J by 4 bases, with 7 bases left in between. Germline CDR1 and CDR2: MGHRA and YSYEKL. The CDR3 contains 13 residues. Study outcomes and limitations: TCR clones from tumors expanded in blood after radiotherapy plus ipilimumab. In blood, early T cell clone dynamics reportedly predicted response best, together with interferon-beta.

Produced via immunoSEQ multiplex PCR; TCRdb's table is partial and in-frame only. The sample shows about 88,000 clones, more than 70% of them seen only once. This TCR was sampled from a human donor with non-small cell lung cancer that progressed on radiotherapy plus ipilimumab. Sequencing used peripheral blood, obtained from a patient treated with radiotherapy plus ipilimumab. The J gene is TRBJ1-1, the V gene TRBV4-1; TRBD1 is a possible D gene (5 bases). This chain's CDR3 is CASSQAGRTEAFF. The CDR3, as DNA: TGCGCCAGCAGCCAAGCGGGACGCACTGAAGCTTTCTTT.